The 10 T cell receptor beta chains below all came from one sample that was sequenced in a study of tumor-infiltrating lymphocytes in localized non-small cell lung cancer. Sequencing used immunoSEQ multiplex PCR; TCRdb keeps in-frame clones, though not all of them. The sample has around 3,000 clones; 70% to 75% are singletons. Sequenced sample: uninvolved lung tissue not adjacent to the tumor. Source of these receptors: a human donor with non-small cell lung cancer.

The V gene is TRBV7-8, the J gene TRBJ2-3; TRBD2 matches 11 bases. This CDR3 comprises 17 residues. The junction had 6 bases not matched to a gene; V was cut back by 2 bases and J by 2 bases. The germline V gene encodes CDR1 SGHVS and CDR2 FQNEAQ. CDR3 sequence reads: CASSLLLAGASTDTQYF. The DNA of the CDR3 is TGTGCCAGCAGCTTATTACTAGCGGGGGCCTCCACAGATACGCAGTATTTT.

The chain links TRBV19 to TRBJ2-3; D is unclear. Deletions cut 3 bases from V and 0 bases from J, with 10 bases between. Germline CDR1 reads LNHDA; CDR2 reads SQIVND (reference sequence). This CDR3 comprises 15 residues. CDR3: CASSIRQFSTDTQYF. In DNA form, the CDR3 reads TGTGCCAGTAGTATTCGGCAGTTTAGCACAGATACGCAGTATTTT.

The chain joins TRBV19 to TRBJ2-1, with 8 bases aligning to TRBD2. This CDR3 is built from 13 residues. Per the germline V gene, CDR1 is LNHDA and CDR2 is SQIVND (reference sequence). J lost 2 bases, V lost 6 bases, and 0 bases had no gene match. CDR3 DNA sequence: TGTGCCAGTAGCGGGGGGGCCTACAATGAGCAGTTCTTC. It translates to CASSGGAYNEQFF.

This sequence joins TRBV27 and TRBJ2-3; 12 nucleotides match TRBD2. The CDR3 length is 15 residues. Per germline, CDR1 MNHEY and CDR2 SMNVEV (reference sequence). The junction had 5 bases not matched to a gene; V was cut back by 7 bases and J by 3 bases. The CDR3 loop is CASISTSGRTDTQYF. CDR3 bases: TGTGCCAGCATTTCGACTAGCGGGAGAACAGATACGCAGTATTTT.

This chain connects TRBV12-5 to TRBJ2-1; the D is unclear. V was cut by 5 bases and J by 13 bases, with 12 bases left in between. Germline V gives CDR1 LGHNT, CDR2 FRNRAP. The CDR3 has 11 residues. The CDR3 DNA is TGTGCTAGTGGTCCCCAGTTGAGTCAGTTCTTC. Translation gives CASGPQLSQFF.

The CDR3 sequence is CASSKTGGPDTQYF. The CDR3 bases are TGTGCCAGCAGTAAGACAGGGGGACCAGATACGCAGTATTTT. The gene calls are TRBV27 and TRBJ2-3; 9 nucleotides line up with TRBD1. Germline V gene data show CDR1 as MNHEY and CDR2 as SMNVEV (reference sequence). V was clipped by 5 bases and J by 4 bases; unmatched bases: 4. The CDR3 is made up of 14 amino acids.

V usage is TRBV5-5 and J usage is TRBJ1-5; maybe TRBD1 (5 bases). The germline V gene encodes CDR1 SGHKS and CDR2 YYEKEE (reference sequence). The CDR3 spans 15 residues. V was trimmed by 4 bases and J by 4 bases, leaving 15 bases between them. DNA of the CDR3: TGTGCCAGCAGCCCTCGGGCAGGGCCTAATCAGCCCCAGCATTTT. The encoded protein is CASSPRAGPNQPQHF.

The chain links TRBV6-5 to TRBJ1-2; no definite D call. There are 14 residues in the CDR3. V shed 2 bases and J shed 7 bases, with 14 bases lying between them. The germline V gene has CDR1 MNHEY and CDR2 SVGAGI. The CDR3 DNA follows: TGTGCCAGCAGTTACAGGGCAGCAGGTAGTGGCTACACCTTC. The encoded protein is CASSYRAAGSGYTF.

The sample holds a few counts of this clone. This sequence joins TRBV5-1 and TRBJ1-1, with a tentative D call TRBD1 (5 bases). Germline V lookup: CDR1 SGHRS, CDR2 YFSETQ. The V gene lost 1 base and the J gene lost 7 bases, with 11 bases spanning the gap. The length of the CDR3 is 13 residues. CDR3 sequence: CASSLQGEGEAFF. CDR3 DNA: TGCGCCAGCAGCTTGCAAGGGGAGGGTGAAGCTTTCTTT.

The rearrangement links TRBV28 to TRBJ2-6; D not resolved. The V gene's germline CDR1 is MDHEN and CDR2 SYDVKM. The CDR3 loop spans 12 amino acids. CDR3 DNA: TGTGGGAGTGGCTCTGGGGCCAACGTCCTGACTTTC. It yields the protein CGSGSGANVLTF.